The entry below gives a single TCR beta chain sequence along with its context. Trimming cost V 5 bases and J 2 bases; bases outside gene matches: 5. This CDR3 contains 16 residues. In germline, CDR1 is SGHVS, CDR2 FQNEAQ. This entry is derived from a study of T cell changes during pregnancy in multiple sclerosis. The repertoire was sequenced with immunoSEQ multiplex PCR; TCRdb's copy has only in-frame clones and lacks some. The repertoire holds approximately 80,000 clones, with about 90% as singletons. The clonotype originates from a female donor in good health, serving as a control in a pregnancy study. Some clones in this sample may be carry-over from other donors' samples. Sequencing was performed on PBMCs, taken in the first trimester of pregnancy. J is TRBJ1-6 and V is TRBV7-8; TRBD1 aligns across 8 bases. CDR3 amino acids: CASSPGQGTYNSPLHF. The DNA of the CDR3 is TGTGCCAGCAGCCCCGGACAGGGCACCTATAATTCACCCCTCCACTTT.